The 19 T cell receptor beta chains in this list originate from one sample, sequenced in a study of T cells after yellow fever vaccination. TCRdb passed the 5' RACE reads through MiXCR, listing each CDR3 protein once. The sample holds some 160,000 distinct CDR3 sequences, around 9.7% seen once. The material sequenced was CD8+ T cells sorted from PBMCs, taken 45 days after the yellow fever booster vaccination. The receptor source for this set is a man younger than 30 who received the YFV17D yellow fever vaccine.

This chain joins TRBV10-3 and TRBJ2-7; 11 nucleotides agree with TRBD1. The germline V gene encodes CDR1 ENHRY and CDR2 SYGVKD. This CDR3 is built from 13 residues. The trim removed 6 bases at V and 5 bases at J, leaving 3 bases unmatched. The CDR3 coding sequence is TGTGCCATCAGAGGACAGGGGGCGGACGAGCAGTACTTC. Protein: CAIRGQGADEQYF.

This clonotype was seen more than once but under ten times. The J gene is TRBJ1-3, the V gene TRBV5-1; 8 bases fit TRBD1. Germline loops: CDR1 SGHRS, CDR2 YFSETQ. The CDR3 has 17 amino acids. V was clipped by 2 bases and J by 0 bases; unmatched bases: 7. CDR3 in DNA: TGCGCCAGCAGCTTCACAGGGGGATCTTCCTCTGGAAACACCATATATTTT. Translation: CASSFTGGSSSGNTIYF. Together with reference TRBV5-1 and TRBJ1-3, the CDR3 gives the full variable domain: KAGVTQTPRYLIKTRGQQVTLSCSPISGHRSVSWYQQTPGQGLQFLFEYFSETQRNKGNFPGRFSGRQFSNSRSEMNVSTLELGDSALYLCASSFTGGSSSGNTIYFGEGSWLTVV.

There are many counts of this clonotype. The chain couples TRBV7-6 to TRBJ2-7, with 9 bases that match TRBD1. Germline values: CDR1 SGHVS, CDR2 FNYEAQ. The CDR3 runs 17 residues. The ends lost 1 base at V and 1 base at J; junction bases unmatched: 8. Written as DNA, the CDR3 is TGTGCCAGCAGCTTAGTTGGTCCGGACAGGGGTTCCTACGAGCAGTACTTC. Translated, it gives CASSLVGPDRGSYEQYF.

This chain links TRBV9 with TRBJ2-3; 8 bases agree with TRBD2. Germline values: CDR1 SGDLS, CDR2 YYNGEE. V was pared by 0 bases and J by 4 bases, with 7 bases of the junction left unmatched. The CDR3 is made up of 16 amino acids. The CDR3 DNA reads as TGTGCCAGCAGCGTAGATTGGGGACTAGGGGCAGATACGCAGTATTTT. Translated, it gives CASSVDWGLGADTQYF. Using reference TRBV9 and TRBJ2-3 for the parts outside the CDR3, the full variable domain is DSGVTQTPKHLITATGQRVTLRCSPRSGDLSVYWYQQSLDQGLQFLIQYYNGEERAKGNILERFSAQQFPDLHSELNLSSLELGDSALYFCASSVDWGLGADTQYFGPGTRLTVL.

The CDR3 sequence: CASSSRTSGLWNEQFF. For the CDR3, the DNA is TGTGCCAGCAGCTCTAGGACTAGCGGTCTTTGGAATGAGCAGTTCTTC. The V gene is TRBV7-8, the J gene TRBJ2-1, with 10 bases matching TRBD2. CDR1 is SGHVS and CDR2 is FQNEAQ in the germline V gene. The CDR3 covers 16 residues. J gave up 7 bases and V 4 bases, and 10 bases lay outside the gene matches.

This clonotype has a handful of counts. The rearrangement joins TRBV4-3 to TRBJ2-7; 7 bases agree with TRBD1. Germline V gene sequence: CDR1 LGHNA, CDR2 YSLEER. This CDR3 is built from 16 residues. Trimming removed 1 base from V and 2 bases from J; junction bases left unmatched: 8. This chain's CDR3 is CASSQAADRGPYEQYV. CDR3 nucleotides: TGCGCCAGCAGCCAAGCGGCCGATAGGGGGCCCTACGAGCAGTACGTC.

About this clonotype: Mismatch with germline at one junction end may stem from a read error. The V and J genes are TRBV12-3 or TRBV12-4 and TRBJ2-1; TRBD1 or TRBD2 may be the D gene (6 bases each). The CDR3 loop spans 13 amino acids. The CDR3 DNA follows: TGTGCCAGCAGTCCAACAGGGCCCCGGGAGCAGCTCTTC. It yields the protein CASSPTGPREQLF.

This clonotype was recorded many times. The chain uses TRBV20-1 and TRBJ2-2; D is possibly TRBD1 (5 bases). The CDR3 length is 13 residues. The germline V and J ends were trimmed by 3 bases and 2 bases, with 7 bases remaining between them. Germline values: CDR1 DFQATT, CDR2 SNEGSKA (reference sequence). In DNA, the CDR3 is TGCAGTGCTAGGCAGGGTAACACCGGGGAGCTGTTTTTT. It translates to CSARQGNTGELFF.

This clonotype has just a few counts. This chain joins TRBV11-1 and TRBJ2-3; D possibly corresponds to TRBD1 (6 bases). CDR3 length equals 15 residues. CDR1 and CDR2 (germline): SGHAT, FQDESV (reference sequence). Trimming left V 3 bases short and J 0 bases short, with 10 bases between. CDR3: CASSFQGSSTDTQYF. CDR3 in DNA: TGTGCCAGCAGCTTTCAGGGGTCAAGCACAGATACGCAGTATTTT.

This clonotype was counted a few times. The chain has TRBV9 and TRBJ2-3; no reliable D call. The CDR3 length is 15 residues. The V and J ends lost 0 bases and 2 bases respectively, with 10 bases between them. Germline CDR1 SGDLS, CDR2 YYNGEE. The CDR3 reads CASSVGRITTDTQYF. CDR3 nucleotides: TGTGCCAGCAGCGTAGGACGAATTACCACAGATACGCAGTATTTT.

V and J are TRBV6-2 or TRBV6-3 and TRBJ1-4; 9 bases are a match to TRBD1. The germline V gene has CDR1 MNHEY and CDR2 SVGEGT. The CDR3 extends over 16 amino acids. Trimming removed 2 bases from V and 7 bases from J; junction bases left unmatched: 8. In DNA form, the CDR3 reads TGTGCCAGCAGTTACAGTTCCGGGACAGGGATTGAAAAACTGTTTTTT. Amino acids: CASSYSSGTGIEKLFF.

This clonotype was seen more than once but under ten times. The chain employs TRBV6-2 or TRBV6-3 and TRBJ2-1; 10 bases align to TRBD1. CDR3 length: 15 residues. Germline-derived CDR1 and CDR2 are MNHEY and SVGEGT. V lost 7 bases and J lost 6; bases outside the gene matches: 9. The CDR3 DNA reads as TGTGCCAGCACCTTCGGGACAGGGGCCCTCAATGAGCAGTTCTTC. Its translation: CASTFGTGALNEQFF.

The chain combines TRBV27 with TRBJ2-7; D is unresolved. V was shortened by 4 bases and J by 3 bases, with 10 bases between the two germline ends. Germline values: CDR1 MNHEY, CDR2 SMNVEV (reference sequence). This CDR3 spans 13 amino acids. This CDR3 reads CASSYDGVYEQYF. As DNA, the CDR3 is TGTGCCAGCAGTTACGACGGAGTCTACGAGCAGTACTTC.

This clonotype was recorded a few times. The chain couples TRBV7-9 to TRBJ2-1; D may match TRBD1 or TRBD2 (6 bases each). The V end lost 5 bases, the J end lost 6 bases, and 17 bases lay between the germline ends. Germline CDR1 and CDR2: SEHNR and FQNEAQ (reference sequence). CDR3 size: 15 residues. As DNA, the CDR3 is TGTGCCAGCAGCGGGGGCCGGAGGGGCCCCAATGAGCAGTTCTTC. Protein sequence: CASSGGRRGPNEQFF. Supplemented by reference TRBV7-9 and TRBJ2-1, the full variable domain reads DTGVSQNPRHKITKRGQNVTFRCDPISEHNRLYWYRQTLGQGPEFLTYFQNEAQLEKSRLLSDRFSAERPKGSFSTLEIQRTEQGDSAMYLCASSGGRRGPNEQFFGPGTRLTVL.

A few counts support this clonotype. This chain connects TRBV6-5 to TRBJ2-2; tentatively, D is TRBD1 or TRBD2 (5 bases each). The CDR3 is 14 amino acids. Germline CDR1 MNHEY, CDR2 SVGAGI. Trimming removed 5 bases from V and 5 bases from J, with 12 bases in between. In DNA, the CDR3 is TGTGCCAGCAGTCGGGGCACGGGGACCGGGGAGCTGTTTTTT. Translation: CASSRGTGTGELFF.

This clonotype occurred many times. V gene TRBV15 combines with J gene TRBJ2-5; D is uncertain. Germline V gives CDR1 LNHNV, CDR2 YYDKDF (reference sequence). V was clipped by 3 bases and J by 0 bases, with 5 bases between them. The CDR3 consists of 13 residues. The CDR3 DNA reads TGTGCCACCAGCAGCGAGAACCAAGAGACCCAGTACTTC. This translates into CATSSENQETQYF. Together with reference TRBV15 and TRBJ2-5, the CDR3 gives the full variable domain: DAMVIQNPRYQVTQFGKPVTLSCSQTLNHNVMYWYQQKSSQAPKLLFHYYDKDFNNEADTPDNFQSRRPNTSFCFLDIRSPGLGDTAMYLCATSSENQETQYFGPGTRLLVL.

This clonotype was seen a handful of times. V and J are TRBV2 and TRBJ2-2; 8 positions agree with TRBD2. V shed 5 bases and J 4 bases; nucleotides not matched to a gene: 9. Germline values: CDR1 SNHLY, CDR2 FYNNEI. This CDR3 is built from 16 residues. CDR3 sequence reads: CASSPGTRYGTGELFF. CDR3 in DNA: TGTGCCAGCAGTCCCGGGACTAGATATGGCACCGGGGAGCTGTTTTTT.

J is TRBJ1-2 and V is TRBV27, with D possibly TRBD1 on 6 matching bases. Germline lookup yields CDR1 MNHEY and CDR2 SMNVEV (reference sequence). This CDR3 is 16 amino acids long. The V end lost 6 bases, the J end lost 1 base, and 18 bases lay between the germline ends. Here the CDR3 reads CASRTTGMGFNYGYTF. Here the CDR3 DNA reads TGTGCCAGCAGAACAACAGGGATGGGGTTTAACTATGGCTACACCTTC.

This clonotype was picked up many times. The CDR3 protein is CASSQDPGQGNSPLHF. CDR3 DNA sequence: TGTGCCAGCAGCCAAGATCCGGGACAGGGTAATTCACCCCTCCACTTT. J is TRBJ1-6 and V is TRBV4-2, with 9 positions matching TRBD1. The CDR3 covers 16 residues. V lost 0 bases and J lost 6; bases outside the gene matches: 3. Germline values: CDR1 LGHNA, CDR2 YNFKEQ.